These T cell receptor beta chains were read from a single sample in a study of cytomegalovirus exposure and HLA in healthy donors. The repertoire was sequenced with immunoSEQ multiplex PCR; TCRdb's copy has only in-frame clones and lacks some. The sample lists about 210,000 clones, 60% to 80% occurring once. What was sequenced was PBMCs. Source of these receptors: a male donor in good health and CMV-seronegative. Both conserved end residues are part of each CDR3. Fields, in order: clone size, V gene, J gene, D gene, CDR3 protein, CDR3 DNA. A D gene is named only where the DNA matches it firmly. Where a row states a size, it is once, few, many or the class of an expanded clone; other rows omit it.

>few|TRBV27|TRBJ1-3|TRBD1
CASSLRGPGGTDTIYF
TGTGCCAGCAGTTTACGGGGTCCAGGGGGCACGGACACCATATATTTT
>NA|TRBV5-1|TRBJ1-1|NA
CASSLGQRNTEAFF
TGCGCCAGCAGCTTGGGACAACGGAACACTGAAGCTTTCTTT
>NA|TRBV27|TRBJ1-5|TRBD1
CASSLGTGSQPQHF
TGTGCCAGCAGTTTGGGGACAGGGAGTCAGCCCCAGCATTTT
>NA|TRBV7-2|TRBJ2-7|TRBD2
CASSLGGLAGVGLRDEQYF
TGTGCCAGCAGCCTAGGGGGACTAGCGGGGGTGGGGTTAAGGGACGAGCAGTACTTC
>NA|TRBV4-3|TRBJ2-7|TRBD2
CASSHGLRTSGRLLLSYEQYF
TGCGCCAGCAGCCACGGACTTAGGACTAGCGGGAGACTTTTACTATCCTACGAGCAGTACTTC
>NA|TRBV9|TRBJ2-7|NA
CASSVGTSSSYEQYF
TGTGCCAGCAGCGTAGGGACATCGAGCTCCTACGAGCAGTACTTC
>few|TRBV19|TRBJ2-5|NA
CASTDWVGETQYF
TGTGCCAGTACCGACTGGGTCGGAGAGACCCAGTACTTC
>NA|TRBV11-1|TRBJ2-1|NA
CASSPYSGDNEQFF
TGTGCCAGCAGCCCTTACTCGGGGGACAATGAGCAGTTCTTC
>NA|TRBV19|TRBJ2-1|TRBD1
CASSKGQGRGEQFF
TGTGCCAGTAGTAAGGGACAGGGGCGGGGGGAGCAGTTCTTC
>NA|TRBV19|TRBJ1-3|NA
CASRLLGTRGGNTIYF
TGTGCCAGTAGACTTTTGGGGACACGTGGTGGAAACACCATATATTTT
>NA|TRBV19|TRBJ2-7|TRBD1
CASSFFGQGVYF
TGTGCCAGTAGCTTTTTCGGACAGGGAGTGTACTTC
>NA|TRBV5-1|TRBJ1-2|NA
CASSSLPGQAGYTF
TGCGCCAGCAGCTCCTTACCGGGTCAAGCAGGCTACACCTTC
>NA|TRBV12-1|TRBJ2-3|NA
CASSFGTEVTDTQYF
TGTGCCAGCAGCTTCGGGACTGAAGTAACAGATACGCAGTATTTT
>NA|TRBV4-2|TRBJ2-7|NA
CASSQDQGLDYEQYF
TGTGCCAGCAGCCAAGATCAGGGATTAGACTACGAGCAGTACTTC
>NA|TRBV7-2|TRBJ2-7|TRBD1
CASSLRQGQQYF
TGTGCCAGCAGCTTAAGACAGGGACAGCAGTACTTC
>NA|TRBV19|TRBJ2-5|TRBD1
CASSPRDRGPETQYF
TGTGCCAGTAGTCCCCGGGACAGGGGACCAGAGACCCAGTACTTC
>NA|TRBV7-2|TRBJ1-2|NA
CASSQQGSPKPYGYTF
TGTGCCAGCAGCCAACAGGGTTCTCCCAAGCCCTATGGCTACACCTTC
>NA|TRBV4-2|TRBJ2-1|TRBD1
CASSQVDRGSYNEQFF
TGTGCCAGCAGCCAAGTCGACAGGGGTTCGTACAATGAGCAGTTCTTC
>few|TRBV4-3|TRBJ2-3|TRBD2
CASSPQTSGADTQYF
TGCGCCAGCAGCCCGCAGACTAGCGGGGCAGATACGCAGTATTTT
>NA|TRBV18|TRBJ2-7|TRBD1
CASSPWETGIYEQYF
TGTGCCAGCTCACCTTGGGAGACAGGGATCTACGAGCAGTACTTC
>few|TRBV28|TRBJ1-3|NA
CASSLFLPSGNTIYF
TGTGCCAGCAGTTTGTTCCTCCCCTCTGGAAACACCATATATTTT
>NA|TRBV7-2|TRBJ2-5|TRBD2
CASSSSGTSEETQYF
TGTGCCAGCAGCTCCTCTGGGACTAGCGAAGAGACCCAGTACTTC
>NA|TRBV11-3|TRBJ2-1|TRBD2
CASSLQLAGGRNEQFF
TGTGCCAGCAGCTTACAACTAGCGGGAGGGCGTAATGAGCAGTTCTTC
>once|TRBV28|TRBJ2-2|TRBD2
CASSGRELANTGELFF
TGTGCCAGCAGTGGGCGGGAGCTTGCGAACACCGGGGAGCTGTTTTTT
>NA|TRBV4-3|TRBJ2-3|TRBD2
CASSPHSGGGTDTQYF
TGCGCCAGCAGCCCCCATAGCGGGGGGGGCACAGATACGCAGTATTTT
>once|TRBV30|TRBJ1-6|NA
CAWAPPGRNIPPLHF
TGTGCCTGGGCACCCCCAGGCAGGAATATTCCACCCCTCCACTTT
>NA|TRBV7-2|TRBJ1-5|NA
CASSESGMSNQPQHF
TGTGCCAGCAGCGAATCGGGGATGAGCAATCAGCCCCAGCATTTT
>NA|TRBV10-1|TRBJ2-7|TRBD2
CARIAGGVCDEQYF
TGCGCCAGAATAGCGGGAGGAGTTTGCGACGAGCAGTACTTC
>NA|TRBV13|TRBJ2-3|NA
CASSSTSTDTQYF
TGTGCCAGCAGCTCTACTAGCACAGATACGCAGTATTTT
>NA|TRBV30|TRBJ1-2|NA
CAWSGLADTF
TGTGCCTGGAGTGGACTCGCGGACACCTTC
>NA|TRBV5-1|TRBJ1-4|TRBD1
CASSRDRGSTNEKLFF
TGCGCCAGCAGCCGGGACAGGGGTTCCACTAATGAAAAACTGTTTTTT
>NA|TRBV2|TRBJ2-5|NA
CASTGDSGTQYF
TGTGCCAGCACGGGGGACAGTGGGACCCAGTACTTC
>NA|TRBV11-1|TRBJ2-4|NA
CASSPRGSAAKNIQYF
TGTGCCAGCAGCCCACGGGGGTCAGCAGCCAAAAACATTCAGTACTTC
>few|TRBV7-8|TRBJ2-7|NA
CASSLAASYEQYF
TGTGCCAGCAGCTTAGCAGCCTCCTACGAGCAGTACTTC
>NA|TRBV25-1|TRBJ2-3|NA
CASNWGLTDTQYF
TGTGCCAGCAATTGGGGGCTCACAGATACGCAGTATTTT
>once|TRBV27|TRBJ2-7|NA
CASSTSPKQGYEQYF
TGTGCCAGCAGCACCTCCCCCAAACAGGGCTACGAGCAGTACTTC
>many|TRBV5-4|TRBJ2-7|TRBD1
CASSLDREREQYF
TGTGCCAGCAGTTTGGACAGGGAGCGCGAGCAGTACTTC
>once|TRBV28|TRBJ2-7|NA
CASRESPRLEQYF
TGTGCCAGCAGGGAGTCCCCCCGACTCGAGCAGTACTTC
>NA|TRBV5-6|TRBJ2-3|NA
CASSLAGVDTQYF
TGTGCCAGCAGCTTGGCCGGGGTGGATACGCAGTATTTT
>NA|TRBV6-7|TRBJ2-2|TRBD2
CASSYWGLAGTTGTGELFF
TGTGCCAGCAGTTACTGGGGACTAGCGGGAACCACGGGGACCGGGGAGCTGTTTTTT
>NA|TRBV5-1|TRBJ2-2|NA
CASSLDPGGTGELFF
TGCGCCAGCAGCTTGGATCCGGGTGGCACCGGGGAGCTGTTTTTT
>NA|TRBV27|TRBJ2-7|NA
CASSLIGSYEQYF
TGTGCCAGCAGTTTAATAGGGAGCTACGAGCAGTACTTC
>NA|TRBV13|TRBJ1-1|TRBD1
CASSTAGTGGLNTEAFF
TGTGCCAGCAGCACCGCCGGGACAGGGGGATTGAACACTGAAGCTTTCTTT
>few|TRBV10-2|TRBJ1-1|NA
CASSPAGTEAFF
TGCGCCAGCAGTCCGGCAGGGACTGAAGCTTTCTTT
>few|TRBV7-9|TRBJ2-7|TRBD2
CASSSRTSGTLYEQYF
TGTGCCAGCAGCTCAAGGACTAGCGGGACCCTCTACGAGCAGTACTTC
>NA|TRBV2|TRBJ2-5|TRBD2
CASSPTSGGGETQYF
TGTGCCAGCAGTCCGACTAGCGGGGGTGGAGAGACCCAGTACTTC
>many|TRBV30|TRBJ2-5|TRBD1
CAWRHRGGQGLGTQYF
TGTGCCTGGAGGCATCGAGGAGGACAGGGTCTGGGGACCCAGTACTTC